The 23 T cell receptor beta chains below all came from one sample that was sequenced in a study of blood T cell repertoires in COVID-19. Clones were read by immunoSEQ multiplex PCR, and TCRdb kept only the in-frame ones, dropping some. The sample gives almost 50,000 clones, 68% of which show up once; 8.8% is in the top ten. Sequenced sample: peripheral blood. The source is a woman in her 70s with acute or convalescent COVID-19.

The chain couples TRBV7-8 to TRBJ2-3; unclear D gene. The CDR3 extends over 17 amino acids. V dropped 2 bases and J dropped 1 base, with 16 bases sitting between them. CDR1 is SGHVS, CDR2 FQNEAQ, per germline. CDR3 region: CASSLSIWRPRTDTQYF. DNA of the CDR3: TGTGCCAGCAGCTTATCGATATGGAGACCACGCACAGATACGCAGTATTTT.

V usage is TRBV6-6 and J usage is TRBJ2-3, with D perhaps matching TRBD2 (5 bases). Germline assignment: CDR1 MNHNY and CDR2 SVGAGI (reference sequence). The CDR3 is 14 residues long. V lost 6 bases, J lost 7 bases, and 17 bases lay in between. CDR3 loop: CASRPSGLTNTQYF. As DNA, the CDR3 is TGTGCCAGCAGACCTTCCGGACTGACGAATACGCAGTATTTT.

The chain uses TRBV13 and TRBJ2-3; 7 bases are shared with TRBD2. The CDR3 covers 16 residues. V trimming: 5 bases; J trimming: 4 bases; junction bases outside the gene matches: 12. CDR1 PRHDT and CDR2 FYEKMQ come from the germline V gene (reference sequence). The CDR3 region is CASSPIRGSRSDTQYF. For the CDR3, the DNA is TGTGCCAGCAGCCCGATCCGCGGGAGTAGGTCAGATACGCAGTATTTT.

This clone has at least ten counts. J is TRBJ1-2 and V is TRBV28, with no clear D. Germline CDR1 and CDR2: MDHEN and SYDVKM. Trimming removed 6 bases at V and 9 bases at J, with 17 bases between. The CDR3 covers 13 residues. The CDR3 nucleotides are TGTGCCAGCAGATTTGACATCGGAAGAAGCTACACCTTC. Translation gives CASRFDIGRSYTF.

The J gene is TRBJ2-7, the V gene TRBV15; D gene uncertain. The CDR3 loop spans 13 amino acids. V gave up 4 bases and J gave up 4 bases, with 11 bases separating them. Germline V gene data show CDR1 as LNHNV and CDR2 as YYDKDF (reference sequence). This CDR3 is CATSIEYRYEQYF. The CDR3 DNA reads as TGTGCCACCAGCATTGAATACAGATACGAGCAGTACTTC.

The CDR3 region has the DNA TGTGCCAGTAGTGGGGGGTGGGGAACGCAAGAGACCCAGTACTTC. Translating gives CASSGGWGTQETQYF. V and J are TRBV19 and TRBJ2-5; TRBD2 is a possible D gene (6 bases). The CDR3 covers 15 residues. Germline V gene data show CDR1 as LNHDA and CDR2 as SQIVND (reference sequence). The ends were cut back, 5 bases at V and 2 bases at J, with 15 bases in the middle. The full variable domain, its missing parts supplied by reference TRBV19 and TRBJ2-5, is DGGITQSPKYLFRKEGQNVTLSCEQNLNHDAMYWYRQDPGQGLRLIYYSQIVNDFQKGDIAEGYSVSREKKESFPLTVTSAQKNPTAFYLCASSGGWGTQETQYFGPGTRLLVL.

The chain links TRBV30 to TRBJ1-1, with TRBD1 matching over 7 bases. Germline values: CDR1 GTSNPN, CDR2 SVGIG (reference sequence). This CDR3 is 12 amino acids long. V was clipped by 4 bases and J by 4 bases; unmatched bases: 3. Written as DNA, the CDR3 is TGTGCCTGGACAGGGGGTATCACTGAAGCTTTCTTT. This gives the protein CAWTGGITEAFF.

V gene TRBV7-9 combines with J gene TRBJ2-2; perhaps TRBD1 as D (6 bases). V was shortened by 5 bases and J by 2 bases, with 12 bases between the two germline ends. CDR1 is SEHNR, CDR2 FQNEAQ, per germline (reference sequence). This CDR3 is 15 amino acids long. DNA for the CDR3: TGTGCCAGCAGCCGAAACAGGGCTAACACCGGGGAGCTGTTTTTT. Amino acid sequence: CASSRNRANTGELFF.

The chain links TRBV10-2 to TRBJ2-1, with TRBD1 matching 9 bases. Germline lookup yields CDR1 WSHSY and CDR2 SAAADI. The CDR3 runs 12 residues. J lost 5 bases, V lost 8 bases, and 1 base had no gene match. DNA for the CDR3: TGCGCCAGCCGGACAGGGGACAATGAGCAGTTCTTC. Translating it yields CASRTGDNEQFF.

The table lists this clone with a count of one. The chain has TRBV29-1 and TRBJ2-3, with D unclear. Germline loops: CDR1 SQVTM, CDR2 ANQGSEA. V was clipped by 7 bases and J by 3 bases, with 11 bases between them. The CDR3 consists of 12 residues. The CDR3 here is CSAGQETDTQYF. The CDR3 coding sequence is TGCAGCGCTGGGCAGGAAACAGATACGCAGTATTTT.

The table lists this clone with a count of one. The chain recombines TRBV6-2 or TRBV6-3 with TRBJ2-3, with a possible D match to TRBD2 (5 bases). This CDR3 contains 16 residues. The V gene's germline CDR1 is MNHEY and CDR2 SVGEGT. V lost 4 bases to trimming and J lost 0 bases, with 14 bases between them. CDR3 amino acids: CASSWVSGVSTDTQYF. The CDR3 DNA sequence: TGTGCCAGCAGTTGGGTAAGCGGAGTTAGCACAGATACGCAGTATTTT.

The chain uses TRBV9 and TRBJ2-7, with a tentative D call TRBD2 (5 bases). V lost 3 bases and J lost 6, with 16 bases in between. Germline CDR1 and CDR2: SGDLS and YYNGEE. The CDR3 has 14 residues. CDR3 sequence reads: CASSARMDLGEQYF. DNA of the CDR3: TGTGCCAGCAGCGCACGAATGGACTTGGGCGAGCAGTACTTC.

The rearrangement uses TRBV14 and TRBJ1-5; the D is unclear. V was shortened by 1 base and J by 3 bases, with 7 bases between the two germline ends. In germline, CDR1 is SGHDN, CDR2 FVKESK. The CDR3 consists of 14 residues. The CDR3 DNA reads TGTGCCAGCAGCCAAGGAGGGCCCAATCAGCCCCAGCATTTT. Amino acids: CASSQGGPNQPQHF.

This clone was seen many times. The rearrangement uses TRBV7-8 and TRBJ1-4, with 7 positions matching TRBD1. This CDR3 region has 18 residues. J lost 0 bases, V lost 5 bases, and 12 bases had no gene match. Germline V gene sequence: CDR1 SGHVS, CDR2 FQNEAQ. CDR3 bases: TGTGCCAGCAGCCAAGCTCGGGACAGCAAAACAACTAATGAAAAACTGTTTTTT. Amino acids: CASSQARDSKTTNEKLFF.

Concerning this clone: One end of the junction varies from germline; a read error may be responsible. The rearrangement uses TRBV7-2 and TRBJ2-1; D may be TRBD1 (6 bases). CDR1 SGHTA and CDR2 FQGNSA come from the germline V gene. The CDR3 consists of 13 residues. CDR3 in DNA: TGTGCCAGCAGCTTAGATTTAGGGACAAGCCTCCTCTTC. Encoded protein: CASSLDLGTSLLF.

The genes are TRBV6-5 and TRBJ1-1; 10 bases map to TRBD1. CDR3 size: 15 residues. V trimming: 5 bases; J trimming: 1 base; junction bases outside the gene matches: 4. Germline lookup yields CDR1 MNHEY and CDR2 SVGAGI. The CDR3 DNA sequence: TGTGCCAGCAGTAAGGGACAGGGGAGGAACACTGAAGCTTTCTTT. It translates to CASSKGQGRNTEAFF.

This chain connects TRBV6-5 to TRBJ1-5, with TRBD1 as a possible D gene (6 bases). The germline V and J ends were trimmed by 7 bases and 0 bases, with 13 bases remaining between them. CDR3 length equals 15 residues. CDR1 and CDR2 from the germline V gene are MNHEY and SVGAGI. The CDR3 DNA reads TGTGCCAGCACGCTGGGACAATATAGCAATCAGCCCCAGCATTTT. This encodes CASTLGQYSNQPQHF.

This clone was seen at least ten times. This rearrangement joins TRBV28 to TRBJ2-7, with 7 bases lining up with TRBD2. Germline CDR1 and CDR2: MDHEN and SYDVKM. The trim removed 7 bases at V and 4 bases at J, leaving 10 bases unmatched. The CDR3 totals 14 residues. The CDR3 DNA follows: TGTGCCAGCACCGCTGCGAGGGAGGGATACGAGCAGTACTTC. It is translated as CASTAAREGYEQYF.

V is TRBV3-1 (or the pseudogene TRBV3-2) and J is TRBJ2-1, with D perhaps TRBD2 (5 bases). Germline values: CDR1 LGHDT, CDR2 YNNKEL (reference sequence). The CDR3 spans 16 residues. Trimming took off 3 bases at V and 0 bases at J, with 12 bases between the two ends. The CDR3 nucleotides read TGTGCCAGCAGCCAGTCGTGGGAGAGCTCCTACAATGAGCAGTTCTTC. Translation gives CASSQSWESSYNEQFF.

The chain couples TRBV27 to TRBJ2-7; D might be TRBD1 (5 bases). Germline values: CDR1 MNHEY, CDR2 SMNVEV (reference sequence). V gave up 5 bases and J gave up 5 bases, with 13 bases separating them. The CDR3 runs 13 residues. CDR3 nucleotides: TGTGCCAGCAGTCTCAGGGTTCGGGACGAGCAGTACTTC. Amino acids: CASSLRVRDEQYF.

The V gene is TRBV7-2, the J gene TRBJ2-1, with TRBD2 matching over 9 bases. Germline CDR1 is SGHTA and CDR2 is FQGNSA. Trimming removed 3 bases from V and 9 bases from J; junction bases left unmatched: 9. This CDR3 has 15 amino acids. As DNA, the CDR3 is TGTGCCAGCAGCTTTGGGCTAGCGGGATCAGGTGAGCAGTTCTTC. Residues: CASSFGLAGSGEQFF.

This clone was seen more than once but under ten times. The chain uses TRBV19 and TRBJ1-3; 8 nucleotides align to TRBD1. The germline gives CDR1 LNHDA, CDR2 SQIVND (reference sequence). This CDR3 comprises 14 residues. V was clipped by 8 bases and J by 4 bases; unmatched bases: 7. The DNA of the CDR3 is TGTGCCAGTGGCCTGACAGGGGAAGGAAACACCATATATTTT. This gives the protein CASGLTGEGNTIYF.

This clone was seen a few times. V and J are TRBV18 and TRBJ2-4, with a possible D match to TRBD2 (5 bases). This CDR3 is 15 amino acids long. Germline V lookup: CDR1 KGHSH, CDR2 LQKENI. V was pared by 0 bases and J by 6 bases, with 12 bases between. The CDR3 reads CASSPPAQDLNIQYF. Here the CDR3 DNA reads TGTGCCAGCTCACCACCAGCCCAGGACTTAAACATTCAGTACTTC. Variable domain in full (rest from reference TRBV18 and TRBJ2-4): NAGVMQNPRHLVRRRGQEARLRCSPMKGHSHVYWYRQLPEEGLKFMVYLQKENIIDESGMPKERFSAEFPKEGPSILRIQQVVRGDSAAYFCASSPPAQDLNIQYFGAGTRLSVL.